The 29 T cell receptor beta chains given below trace back to one sample, sequenced in a study of persistence of HIV-infected CD4 T cells. These receptors have no known antigen. Cells were stimulated nonspecifically with anti-CD3/anti-CD28 magnetic beads. CD4+ T cells upregulating both CD40 ligand and CD69 were sorted as responding cells. Sequencing used immunoSEQ version 4 in survey mode. TCRdb keeps only in-frame clones here, not all; method: immunoSEQ multiplex PCR. The table has about 37,000 clones, roughly 89% seen once. The sample was CD4+ T cells sorted from PBMCs after roughly 19-hour stimulation, taken from a patient who received antiretroviral therapy. These receptors came from an adult man with HIV who was CMV-seropositive.

This sequence joins TRBV5-6 and TRBJ2-5; TRBD1 matches 7 bases. The ends lost 3 bases at V and 5 bases at J; junction bases unmatched: 7. Germline V gives CDR1 SGHDT, CDR2 YYEEEE. This CDR3 comprises 14 residues. The CDR3 nucleotides are TGTGCCAGCAGCTGGGGGACAGCAAAGGAGACCCAGTACTTC. Protein: CASSWGTAKETQYF. The full variable domain, with the rest looked up from reference TRBV5-6 and TRBJ2-5, is DAGVTQSPTHLIKTRGQQVTLRCSPKSGHDTVSWYQQALGQGPQFIFQYYEEEERQRGNFPDRFSGHQFPNYSSELNVNALLLGDSALYLCASSWGTAKETQYFGPGTRLLVL.

In DNA form, the CDR3 reads TGTGCCAGCAGTTTACCCCAGCGGGGTGAGCAGTTCTTC. As protein: CASSLPQRGEQFF. This rearrangement joins TRBV27 to TRBJ2-1, with 7 nucleotides matching TRBD2. CDR1 and CDR2 (germline): MNHEY, SMNVEV (reference sequence). The CDR3 has 13 residues. With 2 bases clipped from V and 9 bases from J, the junction kept 4 bases outside the gene matches.

The chain joins TRBV6-1 to TRBJ1-1; D remains unclear. The CDR3 is made up of 14 amino acids. The V and J ends lost 2 bases and 5 bases respectively, with 12 bases between them. CDR1 is MNHNS, CDR2 SASEGT, per germline. The CDR3 region is CASSENDMGTEAFF. The CDR3 DNA reads TGTGCCAGCAGTGAAAATGATATGGGGACTGAAGCTTTCTTT.

The chain couples TRBV27 to TRBJ1-4; 7 bases align to TRBD1. Germline V CDR1 and CDR2: MNHEY, SMNVEV (reference sequence). The CDR3 length is 15 residues. V was pared by 0 bases and J by 8 bases, with 6 bases of the junction left unmatched. The CDR3 sequence: CASSLSRGLREKLFF. CDR3 coding DNA: TGTGCCAGCAGTTTATCGAGGGGGCTTCGAGAAAAACTGTTTTTT.

The rearrangement uses TRBV29-1 and TRBJ1-1; TRBD1 matches at 9 bases. Germline V CDR1 and CDR2: SQVTM, ANQGSEA. CDR3 length: 13 amino acids. J gave up 6 bases and V 3 bases, and 5 bases lay outside the gene matches. In DNA, the CDR3 is TGCAGCGTTGAGCTGGACAGGGGTTCTGAAGCTTTCTTT. Translating gives CSVELDRGSEAFF.

The count of this clone is one. The chain recombines TRBV5-1 with TRBJ2-5, with D perhaps TRBD1 (6 bases). Germline-derived CDR1 and CDR2 are SGHRS and YFSETQ. The CDR3 is made up of 14 amino acids. The V end was cut by 2 bases, the J end by 0 bases, with 8 bases between. CDR3 sequence: CASSFGTNQETQYF. The CDR3 DNA follows: TGCGCCAGCAGCTTCGGGACAAACCAAGAGACCCAGTACTTC.

This chain joins TRBV6-5 and TRBJ1-5; TRBD1 agrees at 7 bases. Germline lookup yields CDR1 MNHEY and CDR2 SVGAGI. V lost 7 bases to trimming and J lost 3 bases; unmatched junction nucleotides: 9. The CDR3 contains 15 residues. This chain's CDR3 is CASTDRDRVNQPQHF. The DNA of the CDR3 is TGTGCCAGCACCGACAGGGATCGAGTCAATCAGCCCCAGCATTTT.

The chain joins TRBV30 to TRBJ2-7; 8 positions agree with TRBD2. Germline-derived CDR1 and CDR2 are GTSNPN and SVGIG (reference sequence). This CDR3 spans 13 amino acids. The J segment lost 5 bases and the V segment lost 4 bases, leaving 7 bases of the junction unmatched. As DNA, the CDR3 is TGTGCCTGGATAGTGGCGGGAGGTAACGAGCAGTACTTC. Amino acids: CAWIVAGGNEQYF.

This clone was detected only a few times. The chain recombines TRBV27 with TRBJ1-6; D is undetermined. The CDR3 loop spans 13 amino acids. CDR1 MNHEY and CDR2 SMNVEV come from the germline V gene (reference sequence). Trimming pared 3 bases from V and 4 bases from J, leaving 4 bases between. The CDR3 coding sequence is TGTGCCAGCAGTTTGGAATATAATTCACCCCTCCACTTT. It is translated as CASSLEYNSPLHF.

The rearrangement links TRBV14 to TRBJ2-5, with D perhaps matching TRBD1 (5 bases). Trimming shortened V by 4 bases and J by 3 bases, and 15 bases separated the two germline ends. The CDR3 has 15 amino acids. Per the germline V gene, CDR1 is SGHDN and CDR2 is FVKESK. CDR3 residues: CASSLQGWVKETQYF. The CDR3 bases are TGTGCCAGCAGCCTCCAGGGATGGGTGAAAGAGACCCAGTACTTC.

The V and J genes are TRBV29-1 and TRBJ2-3, with D maybe TRBD2 (6 bases). The V end lost 7 bases, the J end lost 2 bases, and 16 bases lay between the germline ends. This CDR3 is built from 14 residues. Looked up from germline, CDR1 is SQVTM and CDR2 is ANQGSEA. CDR3 sequence (DNA): TGCAGCGCCTCAGGAGGCGGGAACACAGATACGCAGTATTTT. Translation: CSASGGGNTDTQYF.

This rearrangement joins TRBV27 to TRBJ1-2; no definite D call. This CDR3 has 17 amino acids. Germline CDR1 is MNHEY and CDR2 is SMNVEV (reference sequence). Trimming took 1 base from V and 3 from J, leaving 18 bases between them. The DNA of the CDR3 is TGTGCCAGCAGTTTATTACCCCCCCCACCGTCCGACTATGGCTACACCTTC. It translates to CASSLLPPPPSDYGYTF.

The chain uses TRBV5-4 and TRBJ1-4; no definite D call. Germline lookup yields CDR1 SGHNT and CDR2 YYREEE (reference sequence). V was clipped by 3 bases and J by 3 bases, with 21 bases between them. This CDR3 spans 18 amino acids. The CDR3 DNA reads TGTGCCAGCAGCTCCGGACTCGGGAGAGAGGGCCCTAATGAAAAACTGTTTTTT. Its protein product is CASSSGLGREGPNEKLFF.

The rearrangement uses TRBV5-6 and TRBJ2-3; the D is unclear. The V gene lost 1 base and the J gene lost 4 bases, with 10 bases spanning the gap. The CDR3 is 14 amino acids. Looked up from germline, CDR1 is SGHDT and CDR2 is YYEEEE. CDR3 DNA: TGTGCCAGCAGCTTGCTGGACCTCGCAGATACGCAGTATTTT. Translation gives CASSLLDLADTQYF.

The chain couples TRBV5-5 to TRBJ2-7; 9 nucleotides align to TRBD1. The length of the CDR3 is 14 residues. The germline gives CDR1 SGHKS, CDR2 YYEKEE (reference sequence). V was pared by 3 bases and J by 3 bases, with 4 bases of the junction left unmatched. CDR3 in amino acids: CASSSGTGRYEQYF. The CDR3 region has the DNA TGTGCCAGCAGCTCCGGGACAGGGCGCTACGAGCAGTACTTC.

V gene TRBV30 combines with J gene TRBJ1-5; D is uncertain. CDR1 and CDR2 (germline): GTSNPN, SVGIG (reference sequence). Trimming took 1 base from V and 9 from J, leaving 10 bases between them. CDR3 length: 12 residues. The CDR3 DNA follows: TGTGCCTGGAGTGGCCAGAGCAGGCCCCAGCATTTT. Translated: CAWSGQSRPQHF.

The chain uses TRBV6-6 and TRBJ2-5; 8 bases align to TRBD2. J gave up 5 bases and V 0 bases, and 8 bases lay outside the gene matches. Germline values: CDR1 MNHNY, CDR2 SVGAGI (reference sequence). The CDR3 consists of 16 residues. The CDR3 loop reads CASSYSQSGRYETQYF. Written as DNA, the CDR3 is TGTGCCAGCAGTTACTCGCAAAGCGGGAGATACGAGACCCAGTACTTC.

The chain uses TRBV6-2 or TRBV6-3 and TRBJ2-7; 10 bases fit TRBD1. The germline V gene encodes CDR1 MNHEY and CDR2 SVGEGT. The CDR3 runs to 15 residues. Unmatched junction bases numbered 8, after V lost 4 bases and J lost 5 bases. CDR3 sequence reads: CASSFFGTGVNEQYF. Written as DNA, the CDR3 is TGTGCCAGCAGTTTTTTCGGGACAGGGGTCAACGAGCAGTACTTC.

This chain connects TRBV7-2 to TRBJ1-1; TRBD1 matches at 7 bases. The V segment lost 5 bases and the J segment 6 bases; nucleotides outside the gene matches: 6. Germline-derived CDR1 and CDR2 are SGHTA and FQGNSA. The CDR3 contains 13 residues. CDR3 amino acids: CASSTYRGPEAFF. In nucleotides, the CDR3 is TGTGCCAGCAGCACTTACAGGGGCCCTGAAGCTTTCTTT.

CDR3 region: CASSPPGPAAYEQYF. For the CDR3, the DNA is TGTGCCAGCTCACCACCGGGGCCGGCAGCCTACGAGCAGTACTTC. The chain combines TRBV18 with TRBJ2-7; D might be TRBD1 (5 bases). CDR1 and CDR2 (germline): KGHSH, LQKENI. V lost 0 bases to trimming and J lost 2 bases, with 11 bases between them. CDR3 length: 15 amino acids.

This chain connects TRBV25-1 to TRBJ2-7; 9 bases align to TRBD1. Trimming at V came to 4 bases and at J to 3 bases, leaving 7 bases not matched to a gene. The CDR3 has 15 residues. Looked up from germline, CDR1 is MGHDK and CDR2 is SYGVNS. The CDR3 reads CASSADRGRIYEQYF. CDR3 DNA sequence: TGTGCCAGCAGTGCCGACAGGGGGAGAATCTACGAGCAGTACTTC.

The chain joins TRBV11-3 to TRBJ2-7; 7 bases agree with TRBD1. The germline V gene encodes CDR1 SGHNT and CDR2 YENEEA. The CDR3 runs 13 residues. J was trimmed by 3 bases and V by 5 bases; bases with no gene match: 4. CDR3 in amino acids: CASSLRQGYEQYF. The CDR3 coding sequence is TGTGCCAGCAGCCTAAGACAGGGCTACGAGCAGTACTTC.

This chain joins TRBV7-2 and TRBJ1-5, with TRBD1 matching 7 bases. The CDR3 extends over 14 amino acids. V gave up 3 bases and J gave up 8 bases; unmatched junction bases: 7. The V gene's germline CDR1 is SGHTA and CDR2 FQGNSA. This CDR3 is CASSLTGFHEPQHF. The CDR3 DNA follows: TGTGCCAGCAGCTTGACAGGGTTCCATGAGCCCCAGCATTTT.

This rearrangement joins TRBV10-3 to TRBJ2-1, with 10 bases that match TRBD2. The germline V gene encodes CDR1 ENHRY and CDR2 SYGVKD. J was trimmed by 8 bases and V by 6 bases; bases with no gene match: 13. This CDR3 spans 16 amino acids. The CDR3 DNA follows: TGTGCCATCAGCCTTTCAGCGGGAGGGCCGCGCGATGAGCAGTTCTTC. Translated, it gives CAISLSAGGPRDEQFF.

The J gene is TRBJ1-2, the V gene TRBV6-6; D unresolved. V dropped 0 bases and J dropped 4 bases, with 12 bases sitting between them. Looked up from germline, CDR1 is MNHNY and CDR2 is SVGAGI (reference sequence). The CDR3 length is 15 residues. The CDR3 here is CASSYSKAPPYGYTF. For the CDR3, the DNA is TGTGCCAGCAGTTACTCGAAGGCTCCACCCTATGGCTACACCTTC.

The chain links TRBV5-4 to TRBJ1-5, with 8 bases lining up with TRBD1. The V gene's germline CDR1 is SGHNT and CDR2 YYREEE (reference sequence). The V and J ends lost 3 bases and 5 bases, in that order; junction bases with no gene match: 7. The CDR3 contains 15 residues. CDR3 sequence: CASSSDRGEDQPQHF. DNA for the CDR3: TGTGCCAGCAGCTCCGACAGGGGCGAGGATCAGCCCCAGCATTTT.

This chain connects TRBV5-6 to TRBJ2-5; 13 bases are shared with TRBD2. This CDR3 is built from 15 residues. CDR1 SGHDT and CDR2 YYEEEE come from the germline V gene. The V gene end was trimmed by 4 bases and the J gene end by 4 bases; junction bases not matched to a gene: 4. The CDR3 DNA reads TGTGCCAGCAGCGGGGGACTAGCGGGACGAGAGACCCAGTACTTC. Protein: CASSGGLAGRETQYF.

The chain is built from TRBV9 and TRBJ2-3; a possible D gene is TRBD2 (5 bases). Germline CDR1 and CDR2: SGDLS and YYNGEE. With 2 bases removed from V and 2 bases from J, the gap between germline ends came to 12 bases. The CDR3 has 15 amino acids. CDR3 protein: CASSVTGSYTDTQYF. Here the CDR3 DNA reads TGTGCCAGCAGCGTCACGGGATCTTACACAGATACGCAGTATTTT.

The chain links TRBV5-1 to TRBJ2-7; maybe TRBD1 (5 bases). Trimming removed 6 bases from V and 3 bases from J, with 16 bases in between. This CDR3 has 14 residues. CDR1 is SGHRS, CDR2 YFSETQ, per germline. This chain's CDR3 is CASKSQGNSYEQYF. Here the CDR3 DNA reads TGCGCCAGCAAATCCCAGGGAAACAGCTACGAGCAGTACTTC.